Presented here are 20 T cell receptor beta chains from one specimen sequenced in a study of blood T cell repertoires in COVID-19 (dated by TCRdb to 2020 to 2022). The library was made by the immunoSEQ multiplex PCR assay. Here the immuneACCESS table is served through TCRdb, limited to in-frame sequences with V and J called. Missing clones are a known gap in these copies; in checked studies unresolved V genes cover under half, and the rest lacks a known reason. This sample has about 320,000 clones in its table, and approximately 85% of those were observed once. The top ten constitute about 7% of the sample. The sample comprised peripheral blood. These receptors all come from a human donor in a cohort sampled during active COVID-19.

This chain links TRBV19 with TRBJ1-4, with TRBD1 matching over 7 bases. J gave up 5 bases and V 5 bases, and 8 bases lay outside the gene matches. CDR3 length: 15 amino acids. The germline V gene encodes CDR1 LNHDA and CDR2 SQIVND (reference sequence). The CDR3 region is CASSPGTAGNEKLFF. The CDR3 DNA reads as TGTGCCAGTAGTCCCGGGACAGCAGGAAATGAAAAACTGTTTTTT.

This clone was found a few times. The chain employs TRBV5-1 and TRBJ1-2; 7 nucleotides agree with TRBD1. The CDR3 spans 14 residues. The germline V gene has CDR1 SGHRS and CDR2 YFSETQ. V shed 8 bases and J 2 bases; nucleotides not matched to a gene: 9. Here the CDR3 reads CASRTGDTNYGYTF. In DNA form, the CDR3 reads TGCGCCAGTCGGACAGGCGATACCAACTATGGCTACACCTTC.

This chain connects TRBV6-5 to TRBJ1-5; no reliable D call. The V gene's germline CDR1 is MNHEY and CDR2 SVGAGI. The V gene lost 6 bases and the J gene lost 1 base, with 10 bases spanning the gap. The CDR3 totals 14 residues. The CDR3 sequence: CASRPTWSNQPQHF. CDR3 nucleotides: TGTGCCAGCAGGCCGACATGGAGCAATCAGCCCCAGCATTTT.

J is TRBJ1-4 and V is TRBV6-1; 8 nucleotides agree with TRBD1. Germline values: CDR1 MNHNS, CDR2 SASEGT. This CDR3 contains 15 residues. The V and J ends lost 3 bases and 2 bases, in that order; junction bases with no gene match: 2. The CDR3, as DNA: TGTGCCAGCAGTGACCACAGGGGGACTAATGAAAAACTGTTTTTT. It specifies CASSDHRGTNEKLFF.

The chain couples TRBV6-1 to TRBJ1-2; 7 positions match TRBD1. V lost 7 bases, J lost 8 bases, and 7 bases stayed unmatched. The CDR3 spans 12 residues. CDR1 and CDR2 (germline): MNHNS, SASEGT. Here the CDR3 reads CASNQGGWGYTF. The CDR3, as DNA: TGTGCCAGCAACCAGGGGGGTTGGGGCTACACCTTC.

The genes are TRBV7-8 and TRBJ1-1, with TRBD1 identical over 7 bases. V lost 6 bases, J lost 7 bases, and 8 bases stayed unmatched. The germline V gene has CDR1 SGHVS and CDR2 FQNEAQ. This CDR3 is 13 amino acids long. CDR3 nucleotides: TGTGCCAGCAGGCTTGTGAGACAGGGTGAAGCTTTCTTT. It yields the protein CASRLVRQGEAFF.

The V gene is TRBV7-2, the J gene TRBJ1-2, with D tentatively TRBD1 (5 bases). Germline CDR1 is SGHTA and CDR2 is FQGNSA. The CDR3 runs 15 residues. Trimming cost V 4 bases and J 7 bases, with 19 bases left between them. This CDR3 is CASSSLGGGIGGYTF. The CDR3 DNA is TGTGCCAGCAGCTCCCTCGGGGGTGGGATCGGTGGCTACACCTTC.

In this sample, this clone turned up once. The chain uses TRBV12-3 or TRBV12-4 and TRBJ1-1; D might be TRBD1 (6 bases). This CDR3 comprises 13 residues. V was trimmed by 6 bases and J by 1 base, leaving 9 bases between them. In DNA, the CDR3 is TGTGCCAGCAGGAGGGGACAGAACACTGAAGCTTTCTTT. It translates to CASRRGQNTEAFF.

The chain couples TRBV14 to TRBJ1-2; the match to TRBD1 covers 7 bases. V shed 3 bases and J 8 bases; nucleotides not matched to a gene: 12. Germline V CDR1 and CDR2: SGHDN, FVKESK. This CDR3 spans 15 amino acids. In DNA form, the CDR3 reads TGTGCCAGCAGCCATAGGAACAGGGCACAGGGGGGCTACACCTTC. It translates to CASSHRNRAQGGYTF.

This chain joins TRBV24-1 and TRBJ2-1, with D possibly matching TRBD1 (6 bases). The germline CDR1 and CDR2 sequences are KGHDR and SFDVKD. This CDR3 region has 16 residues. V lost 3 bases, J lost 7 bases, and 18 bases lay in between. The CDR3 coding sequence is TGTGCCACCAGTGATCTCGGGACAAATTCTGGGAATGAGCAGTTCTTC. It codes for CATSDLGTNSGNEQFF.

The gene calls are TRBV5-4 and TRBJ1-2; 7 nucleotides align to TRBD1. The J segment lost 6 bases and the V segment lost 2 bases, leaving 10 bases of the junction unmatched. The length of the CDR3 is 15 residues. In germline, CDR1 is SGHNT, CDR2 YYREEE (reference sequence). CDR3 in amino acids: CASSFFASGGDGYTF. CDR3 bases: TGTGCCAGCAGCTTCTTCGCTTCAGGGGGAGATGGCTACACCTTC.

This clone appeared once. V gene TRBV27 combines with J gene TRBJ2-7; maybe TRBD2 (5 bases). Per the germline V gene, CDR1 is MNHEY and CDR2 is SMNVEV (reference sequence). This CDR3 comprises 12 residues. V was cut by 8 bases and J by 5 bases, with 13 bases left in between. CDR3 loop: CASGPRENEQYF. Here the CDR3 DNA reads TGTGCCAGCGGACCAAGGGAGAACGAGCAGTACTTC.

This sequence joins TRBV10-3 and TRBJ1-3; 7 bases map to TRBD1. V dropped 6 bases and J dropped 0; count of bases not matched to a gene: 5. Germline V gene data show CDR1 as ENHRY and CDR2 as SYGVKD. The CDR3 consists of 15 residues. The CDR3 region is CAIRGQISSGNTIYF. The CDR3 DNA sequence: TGTGCCATCAGGGGACAGATCAGCTCTGGAAACACCATATATTTT.

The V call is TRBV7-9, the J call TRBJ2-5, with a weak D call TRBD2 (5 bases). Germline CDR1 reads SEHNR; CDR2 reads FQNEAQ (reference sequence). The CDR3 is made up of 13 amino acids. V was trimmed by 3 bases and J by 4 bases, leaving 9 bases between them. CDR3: CASSFDRGETQYF. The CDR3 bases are TGTGCCAGCAGCTTTGATCGGGGAGAGACCCAGTACTTC.

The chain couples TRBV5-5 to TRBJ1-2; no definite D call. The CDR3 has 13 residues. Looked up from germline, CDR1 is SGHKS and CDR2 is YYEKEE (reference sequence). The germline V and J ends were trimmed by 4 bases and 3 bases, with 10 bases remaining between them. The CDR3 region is CASSVGGDYGYTF. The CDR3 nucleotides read TGTGCCAGCAGCGTCGGAGGAGACTATGGCTACACCTTC.

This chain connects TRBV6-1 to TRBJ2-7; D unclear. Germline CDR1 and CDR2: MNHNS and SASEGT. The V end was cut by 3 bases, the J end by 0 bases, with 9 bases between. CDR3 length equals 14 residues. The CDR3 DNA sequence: TGTGCCAGCAGTGATTACAGTAACTCCTACGAGCAGTACTTC. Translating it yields CASSDYSNSYEQYF.

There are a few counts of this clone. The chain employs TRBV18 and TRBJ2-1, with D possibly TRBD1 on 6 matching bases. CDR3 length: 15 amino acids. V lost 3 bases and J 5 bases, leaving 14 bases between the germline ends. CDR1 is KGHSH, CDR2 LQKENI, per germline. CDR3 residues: CASSPSGTPNNEQFF. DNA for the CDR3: TGTGCCAGCTCACCCTCCGGGACACCCAACAATGAGCAGTTCTTC.

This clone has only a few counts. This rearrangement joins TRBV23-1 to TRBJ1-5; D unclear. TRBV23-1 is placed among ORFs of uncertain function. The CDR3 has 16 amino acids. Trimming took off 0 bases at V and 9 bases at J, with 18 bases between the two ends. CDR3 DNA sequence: TGCGCCAGCAGTCAATCGTCAGAAGGCGCCCCGGGGCCCCAGCATTTT. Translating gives CASSQSSEGAPGPQHF.

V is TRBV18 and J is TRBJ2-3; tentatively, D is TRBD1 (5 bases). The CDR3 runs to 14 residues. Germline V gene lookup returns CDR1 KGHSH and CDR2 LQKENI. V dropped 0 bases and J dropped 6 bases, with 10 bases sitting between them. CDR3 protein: CASSPPGVKDTQYF. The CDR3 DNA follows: TGTGCCAGCTCACCACCAGGGGTTAAGGATACGCAGTATTTT.

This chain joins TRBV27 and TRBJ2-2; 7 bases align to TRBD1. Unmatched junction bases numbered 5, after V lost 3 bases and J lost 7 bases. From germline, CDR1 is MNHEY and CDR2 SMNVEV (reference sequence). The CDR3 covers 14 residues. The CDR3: CASSFDRVSGELFF. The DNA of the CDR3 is TGTGCCAGCAGTTTTGACAGGGTTAGCGGGGAGCTGTTTTTT.